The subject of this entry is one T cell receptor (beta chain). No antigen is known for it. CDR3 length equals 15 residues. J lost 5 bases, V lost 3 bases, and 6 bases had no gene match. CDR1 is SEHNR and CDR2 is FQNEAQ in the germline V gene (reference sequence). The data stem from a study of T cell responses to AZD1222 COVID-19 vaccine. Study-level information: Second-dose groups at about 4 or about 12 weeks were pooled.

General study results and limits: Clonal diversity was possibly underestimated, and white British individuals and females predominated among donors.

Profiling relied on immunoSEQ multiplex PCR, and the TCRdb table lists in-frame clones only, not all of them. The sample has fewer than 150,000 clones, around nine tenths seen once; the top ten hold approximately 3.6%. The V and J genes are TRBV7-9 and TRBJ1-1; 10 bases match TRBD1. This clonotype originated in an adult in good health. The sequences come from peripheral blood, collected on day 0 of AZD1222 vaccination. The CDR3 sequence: CASSFYGQGGTEAFF. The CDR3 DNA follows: TGTGCCAGCAGCTTCTACGGACAGGGGGGGACTGAAGCTTTCTTT.